The next 26 T cell receptor beta chains were all read from a single sample in a study of cytomegalovirus exposure and HLA in healthy donors. Use of 60 Vbeta and 13 Jbeta primers characterized the PCR. Sequencing used immunoSEQ multiplex PCR; TCRdb keeps in-frame clones, though not all of them. The data contain roughly 93,000 clones, around 67% of them seen just once; the ten biggest clones take up around 2%. Specimen: PBMCs. The receptors shown here come from a male donor in good health and CMV-seronegative.

The genes are TRBV27 and TRBJ1-1; 8 bases are shared with TRBD1. Germline trimming cut 3 bases from V and 4 bases from J; bases unmatched to any gene: 4. Germline values: CDR1 MNHEY, CDR2 SMNVEV (reference sequence). The CDR3 runs 14 residues. The DNA for the CDR3 is TGTGCCAGCAGTTTGGCAGGGGGCGTCACTGAAGCTTTCTTT. Its protein is CASSLAGGVTEAFF.

DNA of the CDR3: TGTGCCATCAGTGCGTCTTTCAGGAACTCCTACGAGCAGTACTTC. Encoded protein: CAISASFRNSYEQYF. The V gene is TRBV10-3, the J gene TRBJ2-7, with D unclear. CDR1 ENHRY and CDR2 SYGVKD come from the germline V gene. The CDR3 contains 15 residues. Trimming removed 4 bases at V and 0 bases at J, with 13 bases between.

DNA for the CDR3: TGTGCCAGCAGTGAACCGCGGACAGGGTTAGGACAGCCCCAGCATTTT. Amino acids: CASSEPRTGLGQPQHF. The chain employs TRBV2 and TRBJ1-5; 8 bases match TRBD1. Germline V gene data show CDR1 as SNHLY and CDR2 as FYNNEI. V shed 2 bases and J 7 bases; nucleotides not matched to a gene: 10. The CDR3 is 16 amino acids.

The V and J genes are TRBV9 and TRBJ1-1; a possible D gene is TRBD1 (5 bases). V lost 3 bases and J lost 5, with 20 bases in between. The CDR3 covers 16 residues. Germline CDR1 is SGDLS and CDR2 is YYNGEE. CDR3 DNA sequence: TGTGCCAGCAGCGGAAACATCGCCGGGACTGGGACTGAAGCTTTCTTT. Translated, it gives CASSGNIAGTGTEAFF.

The chain combines TRBV18 with TRBJ1-2; a possible D gene is TRBD1 (5 bases). Trimming stripped 1 base from V and 4 bases from J, with 10 bases between. From germline, CDR1 is KGHSH and CDR2 LQKENI. The CDR3 runs 14 residues. The CDR3 region has the DNA TGTGCCAGCTCACCACAACAGGTCACCTATGGCTACACCTTC. This translates into CASSPQQVTYGYTF.

Remarks on this clone: Additional DNA sequences in this sample encode the identical CDR3. This chain connects TRBV5-1 to TRBJ2-3, with D perhaps matching TRBD2 (5 bases). Germline V gene lookup returns CDR1 SGHRS and CDR2 YFSETQ. V lost 3 bases and J lost 0, with 11 bases in between. CDR3 size: 15 residues. The CDR3 region is CASSWSGASTDTQYF. In DNA form, the CDR3 reads TGCGCCAGCAGCTGGAGCGGAGCTAGCACAGATACGCAGTATTTT.

This clone came up a few times. The chain recombines TRBV28 with TRBJ1-4; 7 bases are shared with TRBD1. Germline V gene data show CDR1 as MDHEN and CDR2 as SYDVKM. CDR3 length: 14 amino acids. V shed 6 bases and J 4 bases; nucleotides not matched to a gene: 5. The CDR3 spells CASRDQGVNEKLFF. The CDR3 DNA reads as TGTGCCAGCAGGGACCAGGGGGTTAATGAAAAACTGTTTTTT.

This sequence joins TRBV6-1 and TRBJ1-4; the D gene is possibly TRBD1 (5 bases). The V gene lost 2 bases and the J gene lost 8 bases, with 21 bases spanning the gap. Germline-derived CDR1 and CDR2 are MNHNS and SASEGT. CDR3 size: 17 residues. The CDR3 bases are TGTGCCAGCAGTGAATTAATTCTAGGTGCTGGGGGGGAAAAACTGTTTTTT. Its protein is CASSELILGAGGEKLFF.

The J gene is TRBJ2-7, the V gene TRBV6-6; perhaps TRBD2 as D (6 bases). Germline values: CDR1 MNHNY, CDR2 SVGAGI (reference sequence). The CDR3 runs to 11 residues. V lost 4 bases and J 11 bases, leaving 12 bases between the germline ends. This chain's CDR3 is CASSLGGIKYF. Written as DNA, the CDR3 is TGTGCCAGCAGTTTAGGCGGGATTAAGTACTTC.

This clone appeared a single time. The chain uses TRBV28 and TRBJ2-5; 7 bases are shared with TRBD2. V shed 3 bases, J shed 5 bases, and the junction held 12 bases outside the gene matches. The CDR3 is 16 amino acids. Per the germline V gene, CDR1 is MDHEN and CDR2 is SYDVKM. For the CDR3, the DNA is TGTGCCAGCAGTTTCGCCGAGCGGGACCTCCGTGAGACCCAGTACTTC. This encodes CASSFAERDLRETQYF.

This sequence joins TRBV5-6 and TRBJ2-7; perhaps TRBD1 as D (5 bases). V was shortened by 4 bases and J by 3 bases, with 17 bases between the two germline ends. Germline loops: CDR1 SGHDT, CDR2 YYEEEE. This CDR3 has 15 residues. The chain's CDR3 is CASSTGASTFYEQYF. The CDR3 coding sequence is TGTGCCAGCAGCACTGGGGCCAGTACTTTCTACGAGCAGTACTTC.

The genes are TRBV30 and TRBJ2-3, with TRBD2 identical over 10 bases. Unmatched junction bases numbered 3, after V lost 1 base and J lost 2 bases. The CDR3 has 15 residues. From germline, CDR1 is GTSNPN and CDR2 SVGIG (reference sequence). CDR3 sequence: CAWSAGLANTDTQYF. The DNA of the CDR3 is TGTGCCTGGAGTGCGGGACTAGCGAACACAGATACGCAGTATTTT.

The genes are TRBV6-1 and TRBJ1-6; tentative D call: TRBD1 (6 bases). CDR3 length equals 14 residues. V was pared by 3 bases and J by 6 bases, with 9 bases between. CDR1 and CDR2 from the germline V gene are MNHNS and SASEGT. This CDR3 is CASSEGQVNSPLHF. The CDR3 DNA reads as TGTGCCAGCAGTGAGGGACAAGTTAATTCACCCCTCCACTTT.

This clone was observed a handful of times. The chain recombines TRBV5-1 with TRBJ1-2; 7 bases match TRBD1. There are 13 residues in the CDR3. Germline V CDR1 and CDR2: SGHRS, YFSETQ. The V gene end was trimmed by 4 bases and the J gene end by 7 bases; junction bases not matched to a gene: 7. The CDR3 here is CASSDGTVTGYTF. The DNA for the CDR3 is TGCGCCAGCAGCGACGGGACAGTTACTGGCTACACCTTC.

The chain joins TRBV27 to TRBJ2-3; D remains unclear. Trimming stripped 3 bases from V and 0 bases from J, with 7 bases between. The germline gives CDR1 MNHEY, CDR2 SMNVEV (reference sequence). The CDR3 covers 14 residues. CDR3 in amino acids: CASSFLGSTDTQYF. The CDR3 bases are TGTGCCAGCAGTTTCCTGGGCAGCACAGATACGCAGTATTTT.

J is TRBJ2-7 and V is TRBV9, with D perhaps matching TRBD2 (6 bases). With 0 bases removed from V and 0 bases from J, the gap between germline ends came to 7 bases. Looked up from germline, CDR1 is SGDLS and CDR2 is YYNGEE. The CDR3 runs 14 residues. CDR3 nucleotides: TGTGCCAGCAGCGTAGAACTAGCCTCCTACGAGCAGTACTTC. Its protein product is CASSVELASYEQYF.

The V gene is TRBV29-1, the J gene TRBJ1-1; TRBD1 is a possible D gene (5 bases). The CDR3 runs 15 residues. V lost 1 base, J lost 6 bases, and 18 bases lay in between. The germline CDR1 and CDR2 sequences are SQVTM and ANQGSEA. The CDR3 nucleotides are TGCAGCGTTGAAGGGGGCGTTTTGAGTTTCCCTGAAGCTTTCTTT. Residues: CSVEGGVLSFPEAFF.

The rearrangement uses TRBV6-4 and TRBJ2-7, with TRBD2 identical over 8 bases. Germline loops: CDR1 MRHNA, CDR2 SNTAGT. The V gene end was trimmed by 7 bases and the J gene end by 2 bases; junction bases not matched to a gene: 4. The CDR3 length is 13 residues. The CDR3 bases are TGTGCCAGCAAGGGACTAGTAGCCTACGAGCAGTACTTC. It codes for CASKGLVAYEQYF.

The chain has TRBV4-1 and TRBJ2-7; D is perhaps TRBD2 (5 bases). Germline CDR1 is MGHRA and CDR2 is YSYEKL. Trimming shortened V by 1 base and J by 0 bases, and 13 bases separated the two germline ends. This CDR3 spans 16 amino acids. In nucleotides, the CDR3 is TGCGCCAGCAGCCAAGGTGATGCGGGTTCCTCCTACGAGCAGTACTTC. It specifies CASSQGDAGSSYEQYF.

This chain uses TRBV27 with TRBJ1-1; tentative D call: TRBD1 (5 bases). The V end was cut by 4 bases, the J end by 10 bases, with 10 bases between. The CDR3 is made up of 11 amino acids. Per the germline V gene, CDR1 is MNHEY and CDR2 is SMNVEV (reference sequence). The CDR3, as DNA: TGTGCCAGCAGTTCTACAGGTAGAGCTTTCTTT. It encodes CASSSTGRAFF.

This clone was seen more than once but under ten times. The chain employs TRBV27 and TRBJ1-1; unclear D gene. This CDR3 has 14 amino acids. Germline V gives CDR1 MNHEY, CDR2 SMNVEV (reference sequence). V lost 6 bases, J lost 3 bases, and 14 bases lay in between. The CDR3 nucleotides read TGTGCCAGCAGGGCGGCGGGGAGGGACACTGAAGCTTTCTTT. Protein: CASRAAGRDTEAFF.

The chain recombines TRBV30 with TRBJ2-5, with D possibly being TRBD1 (6 bases). The J call may be mistaken, given a closer DNA end match to TRBJ2-7. Germline CDR1 is GTSNPN and CDR2 is SVGIG (reference sequence). The CDR3 consists of 13 residues. The CDR3 bases are TGTGCCTGGAGTGCGATGGGGGCCCTCGAGCAGTACTTC. It is translated as CAWSAMGALEQYF.

The CDR3 bases are TGTGCCATCAGTGAGTCGTCGGGGGGAGGGAATCAGCCCCAGCATTTT. This gives the protein CAISESSGGGNQPQHF. The rearrangement links TRBV10-3 to TRBJ1-5, with a tentative D call TRBD1 (5 bases). Germline CDR1 and CDR2: ENHRY and SYGVKD. The germline V and J ends were trimmed by 0 bases and 4 bases, with 13 bases remaining between them. This CDR3 contains 16 residues.

V usage is TRBV30 and J usage is TRBJ1-2, with D possibly TRBD1 on 6 matching bases. The CDR3 runs 14 residues. Germline loops: CDR1 GTSNPN, CDR2 SVGIG (reference sequence). Trimming removed 1 base at V and 8 bases at J, with 17 bases between. CDR3 DNA sequence: TGTGCCTGGAGTGGGGGGGGCCGGAGGGAAGGCTACACCTTC. It is translated as CAWSGGGRREGYTF.

The genes are TRBV18 and TRBJ1-5; D is uncertain. V shed 2 bases and J shed 2 bases, with 4 bases lying between them. Germline V lookup: CDR1 KGHSH, CDR2 LQKENI. The CDR3 runs 13 residues. This chain's CDR3 is CASSPERNQPQHF. The CDR3, as DNA: TGTGCCAGCTCACCAGAGCGCAATCAGCCCCAGCATTTT.

This sequence joins TRBV19 and TRBJ2-7; the D is unclear. The V gene lost 3 bases and the J gene lost 1 base, with 7 bases spanning the gap. Per the germline V gene, CDR1 is LNHDA and CDR2 is SQIVND (reference sequence). This CDR3 spans 13 amino acids. CDR3 region: CASSIGRSYEQYF. The CDR3 region has the DNA TGTGCCAGTAGTATTGGCCGATCCTACGAGCAGTACTTC.